Presented here are 32 T cell receptor beta chains from one specimen sequenced in a study of Ad26.COV2.S vaccination and SARS-CoV-2 variants. Treatment meaning: some 20 received Ad26.COV2.S at low or high dose, single or two shots; about 5 received placebo; per-sample allocation not given. The samples were gathered on day 63 after the first injection of vaccine or placebo. Generated by immunoSEQ multiplex PCR, the TCRdb table keeps only in-frame clones and is missing some. The sample contains 300,000 to 350,000 clones, 88% of which appear only once. The sample was peripheral blood, taken in a trial of Ad26.COV2.S vaccine versus placebo. These receptors were taken from a person between 18 and 60 years old who received the Ad26.COV2.S COVID-19 vaccine or a placebo.

The chain recombines TRBV19 with TRBJ2-6; 7 nucleotides line up with TRBD1. Per germline, CDR1 LNHDA and CDR2 SQIVND (reference sequence). The CDR3 is made up of 18 amino acids. V lost 0 bases and J lost 0; bases outside the gene matches: 5. CDR3 nucleotide sequence: TGTGCCAGTAGTATAGAAGGGGGCTATTACTCTGGGGCCAACGTCCTGACTTTC. Its protein is CASSIEGGYYSGANVLTF.

The table lists this clone with many counts. V usage is TRBV30 and J usage is TRBJ2-3, with 10 bases fitting TRBD2. The CDR3 covers 16 residues. J gave up 3 bases and V 0 bases, and 6 bases lay outside the gene matches. Germline values: CDR1 GTSNPN, CDR2 SVGIG (reference sequence). The chain's CDR3 is CAWSVGAGGITDTQYF. Here the CDR3 DNA reads TGTGCCTGGAGTGTAGGAGCGGGGGGGATAACAGATACGCAGTATTTT.

This clone occurred a few times. This chain connects TRBV27 to TRBJ2-7; TRBD1 matches 8 bases. After removal of 6 bases from V and 4 bases from J, the junction contained 11 bases not matched to a gene. CDR3 length: 15 residues. Per the germline V gene, CDR1 is MNHEY and CDR2 is SMNVEV (reference sequence). As DNA, the CDR3 is TGTGCCAGCAGCCGGGACAGGAACGGTCAGTACGAGCAGTACTTC. Protein product: CASSRDRNGQYEQYF.

V is TRBV30 and J is TRBJ1-4; D is unclear. The CDR3 is made up of 12 amino acids. Trimming cost V 1 base and J 4 bases, with 4 bases left between them. Germline V gene lookup returns CDR1 GTSNPN and CDR2 SVGIG (reference sequence). DNA of the CDR3: TGTGCCTGGAGTGGTTATAATGAAAAACTGTTTTTT. It yields the protein CAWSGYNEKLFF.

V is TRBV21-1 and J is TRBJ1-5. TRBV21-1 is a documented pseudogene. There are 15 residues in the CDR3. CDR3 region: CASSLAQGSNQPQHF. The CDR3 DNA reads as TGTGCCAGCAGCTTAGCGCAGGGTAGCAATCAGCCCCAGCATTTT.

The rearrangement joins TRBV13 to TRBJ1-4; 8 nucleotides align to TRBD1. The length of the CDR3 is 16 residues. The germline CDR1 and CDR2 sequences are PRHDT and FYEKMQ (reference sequence). V gave up 5 bases and J gave up 4 bases; unmatched junction bases: 9. CDR3 loop: CASSGDTGGINEKLFF. In DNA form, the CDR3 reads TGTGCCAGCAGCGGAGATACAGGGGGAATTAATGAAAAACTGTTTTTT.

The chain has TRBV7-3 and TRBJ2-7; perhaps TRBD2 as D (6 bases). The CDR3 has 15 amino acids. The V gene lost 1 base and the J gene lost 2 bases, with 12 bases spanning the gap. CDR1 SGHTA and CDR2 FQGTGA come from the germline V gene. CDR3 protein: CASSLNAGYAYEQYF. CDR3 nucleotide sequence: TGTGCCAGCAGCTTAAACGCGGGGTACGCCTACGAGCAGTACTTC.

This chain links TRBV9 with TRBJ1-6; unclear D gene. The CDR3 is made up of 14 amino acids. Trimming cost V 3 bases and J 5 bases, with 9 bases left between them. The germline gives CDR1 SGDLS, CDR2 YYNGEE. CDR3: CASSAGLNNSPLHF. In DNA, the CDR3 is TGTGCCAGCAGCGCAGGACTAAATAATTCACCCCTCCACTTT.

This CDR3 is CASSLSGGGQPQHF. The DNA of the CDR3 is TGTGCCAGCAGCTTATCAGGGGGCGGCCAGCCCCAGCATTTT. The chain couples TRBV7-3 to TRBJ1-5, with TRBD1 matching over 8 bases. Looked up from germline, CDR1 is SGHTA and CDR2 is FQGTGA. V was pared by 2 bases and J by 7 bases, with 4 bases of the junction left unmatched. There are 14 residues in the CDR3.

This rearrangement joins TRBV13 to TRBJ2-2, with D perhaps TRBD1 (6 bases). With 5 bases removed from V and 7 bases from J, the gap between germline ends came to 20 bases. CDR1 and CDR2 from the germline V gene are PRHDT and FYEKMQ (reference sequence). This CDR3 has 16 amino acids. CDR3 residues: CASSILRTDFVGELFF. DNA of the CDR3: TGTGCCAGCAGCATCCTAAGGACAGACTTTGTCGGGGAGCTGTTTTTT.

CDR3: CATNPTPGGNTGELFF. The DNA of the CDR3 is TGTGCCACCAACCCTACCCCCGGGGGGAACACCGGGGAGCTGTTTTTT. The chain is built from TRBV5-6 and TRBJ2-2; D might be TRBD2 (6 bases). The V end was cut by 9 bases, the J end by 1 base, with 19 bases between. CDR3 length equals 16 residues. Germline CDR1 SGHDT, CDR2 YYEEEE.

As regards this clone: One end of the junction does not line up with germline, which may come from a read error. The gene calls are TRBV2 and TRBJ2-2, with TRBD1 matching 8 bases. Germline-derived CDR1 and CDR2 are SNHLY and FYNNEI. CDR3 size: 15 residues. CDR3 coding DNA: TGTGCCAGCAGAGAAGGGACAGGGAACACCGGGGAGCTGTTTTTT. This gives the protein CASREGTGNTGELFF.

This rearrangement joins TRBV7-8 to TRBJ1-2; D not certain. V gave up 0 bases and J gave up 6 bases, with 8 bases separating them. The germline CDR1 and CDR2 sequences are SGHVS and FQNEAQ. This CDR3 comprises 13 residues. As DNA, the CDR3 is TGTGCCAGCAGCTTAGCAATCACAGATGGCTACACCTTC. It translates to CASSLAITDGYTF. Filled out from reference TRBV7-8 and TRBJ1-2, the complete variable domain reads GAGVSQSPRYKVAKRGQDVALRCDPISGHVSLFWYQQALGQGPEFLTYFQNEAQLDKSGLPSDRFFAERPEGSVSTLKIQRTQQEDSAVYLCASSLAITDGYTFGSGTRLTVV.

This clone showed up just once. The rearrangement joins TRBV6-1 to TRBJ2-1; 10 bases are shared with TRBD2. Germline V lookup: CDR1 MNHNS, CDR2 SASEGT. The junction had 8 bases not matched to a gene; V was cut back by 3 bases and J by 12 bases. This CDR3 is built from 14 residues. The CDR3 sequence is CASSESGGAMGQFF. The CDR3 DNA reads as TGTGCCAGCAGTGAGAGCGGGGGGGCTATGGGGCAGTTCTTC.

V gene TRBV5-6 combines with J gene TRBJ2-3, with D perhaps TRBD1 or TRBD2 (5 bases each). This CDR3 has 15 amino acids. The germline V and J ends were trimmed by 1 base and 2 bases, with 11 bases remaining between them. Per germline, CDR1 SGHDT and CDR2 YYEEEE. The CDR3 sequence is CASSLIEGNTDTQYF. CDR3 nucleotides: TGTGCCAGCAGCTTGATTGAGGGGAACACAGATACGCAGTATTTT.

This rearrangement joins TRBV28 to TRBJ1-1; D is perhaps TRBD1 (5 bases). Looked up from germline, CDR1 is MDHEN and CDR2 is SYDVKM. CDR3 size: 15 residues. V lost 1 base and J 4 bases, leaving 13 bases between the germline ends. The CDR3 protein is CASSLSGTGTTEAFF. Written as DNA, the CDR3 is TGTGCCAGCAGTTTATCGGGCACTGGGACCACTGAAGCTTTCTTT.

This clone was detected many times. V and J are TRBV6-2 or TRBV6-3 and TRBJ1-5; D gene unclear. V lost 0 bases, J lost 3 bases, and 15 bases lay in between. Germline V gene sequence: CDR1 MNHEY, CDR2 SVGEGT. The CDR3 totals 17 residues. The CDR3 sequence is CASSYSQYRQPNQPQHF. The CDR3 nucleotides read TGTGCCAGCAGTTACTCGCAGTATCGGCAGCCCAATCAGCCCCAGCATTTT.

The chain is built from TRBV11-2 and TRBJ2-7, with TRBD2 matching over 7 bases. Looked up from germline, CDR1 is SGHAT and CDR2 is FQNNGV. The CDR3 contains 16 residues. The ends lost 4 bases at V and 3 bases at J; junction bases unmatched: 12. The CDR3, as DNA: TGTGCCAGCAGCTCCCTGGGGGGGGTCGTACTCTACGAGCAGTACTTC. It specifies CASSSLGGVVLYEQYF.

The CDR3 coding sequence is TGTGCCAGCAGTTACCCCGGGGATAGACGGAACACTGAAGCTTTCTTT. Its protein is CASSYPGDRRNTEAFF. The chain links TRBV6-6 to TRBJ1-1; the D is unclear. Deletions cut 2 bases from V and 1 base from J, with 14 bases between. The germline V gene encodes CDR1 MNHNY and CDR2 SVGAGI (reference sequence). The CDR3 sequence is 16 residues long.

CDR3 protein: CASSYSSGGVSNQPQHF. The CDR3 DNA sequence: TGTGCCAGCAGTTACTCGAGCGGGGGGGTTAGCAATCAGCCCCAGCATTTT. The V call is TRBV6-2 or TRBV6-3, the J call TRBJ1-5, with D maybe TRBD1 (5 bases). The CDR3 runs to 17 residues. Germline-derived CDR1 and CDR2 are MNHEY and SVGEGT. The V end lost 0 bases, the J end lost 0 bases, and 12 bases lay between the germline ends.

The chain is built from TRBV5-4 and TRBJ1-2, with 8 nucleotides matching TRBD1. Germline V gene lookup returns CDR1 SGHNT and CDR2 YYREEE (reference sequence). The junction had 15 bases not matched to a gene; V was cut back by 3 bases and J by 8 bases. The CDR3 runs 16 residues. The CDR3 DNA reads TGTGCCAGCAGCTCCGGACAGGGAGAGAGGGTGTGGGGCTACACCTTC. It encodes CASSSGQGERVWGYTF.

This sequence joins TRBV6-5 and TRBJ1-2, with D possibly TRBD1 on 5 matching bases. V was cut by 7 bases and J by 4 bases, with 13 bases left in between. CDR1 is MNHEY and CDR2 is SVGAGI in the germline V gene. CDR3 length: 13 amino acids. CDR3 DNA: TGTGCCAGCAAGACAGCAATGGCCTATGGCTACACCTTC. As protein: CASKTAMAYGYTF.

This rearrangement joins TRBV28 to TRBJ2-1; D not certain. Germline V gene sequence: CDR1 MDHEN, CDR2 SYDVKM. Trimming took 6 bases from V and 3 from J, leaving 9 bases between them. The CDR3 length is 13 residues. CDR3 sequence reads: CASRQQSYNEQFF. CDR3 sequence (DNA): TGTGCCAGCAGGCAACAGAGCTACAATGAGCAGTTCTTC.

J is TRBJ1-1 and V is TRBV9; possible D gene TRBD1, 6 bases. V shed 1 base and J shed 5 bases, with 12 bases lying between them. Looked up from germline, CDR1 is SGDLS and CDR2 is YYNGEE. The CDR3 has 14 amino acids. The CDR3 spells CASSVYGGQTEAFF. CDR3 coding DNA: TGTGCCAGCAGCGTATATGGGGGGCAAACTGAAGCTTTCTTT.

V and J are TRBV11-3 and TRBJ2-5, with 8 bases aligning to TRBD1. After removal of 5 bases from V and 1 base from J, the junction contained 9 bases not matched to a gene. This CDR3 has 16 amino acids. CDR1 is SGHNT and CDR2 is YENEEA in the germline V gene. CDR3: CASSPGQGAPQETQYF. The CDR3 DNA reads TGTGCCAGCAGCCCGGGGCAGGGGGCGCCCCAAGAGACCCAGTACTTC.

V gene TRBV7-3 combines with J gene TRBJ2-7, with D unresolved. The V gene's germline CDR1 is SGHTA and CDR2 FQGTGA. Trimming pared 5 bases from V and 5 bases from J, leaving 13 bases between. The CDR3 extends over 13 amino acids. The CDR3 sequence: CASSPAIGNEQYF. The CDR3 DNA is TGTGCCAGCAGCCCGGCGATAGGGAACGAGCAGTACTTC.

The rearrangement links TRBV12-3 or TRBV12-4 to TRBJ1-2; D remains unclear. The V gene lost 3 bases and the J gene lost 4 bases, with 9 bases spanning the gap. The CDR3 extends over 13 amino acids. CDR3 loop: CASSFGSFYGYTF. The CDR3, as DNA: TGTGCCAGCAGTTTCGGGAGCTTCTATGGCTACACCTTC.

V is TRBV18 and J is TRBJ1-1; TRBD1 might be the D (6 bases). Germline V lookup: CDR1 KGHSH, CDR2 LQKENI. The CDR3 is 14 amino acids. The ends were cut back, 6 bases at V and 5 bases at J, with 16 bases in the middle. DNA for the CDR3: TGTGCCAGCTCTCCTTATCAGGGGTGGACTGAAGCTTTCTTT. Residues: CASSPYQGWTEAFF.

The chain combines TRBV18 with TRBJ1-2; D call uncertain. This CDR3 region has 16 residues. Germline CDR1 and CDR2: KGHSH and LQKENI. Trimming pared 3 bases from V and 1 base from J, leaving 15 bases between. CDR3 sequence (DNA): TGTGCCAGCTCACCTCAGACAAATCAGATTAACTATGGCTACACCTTC. It yields the protein CASSPQTNQINYGYTF.

This clone was observed a single time. The gene calls are TRBV30 and TRBJ1-1; maybe TRBD1 (5 bases). Trimming removed 4 bases from V and 7 bases from J, with 7 bases in between. Germline V lookup: CDR1 GTSNPN, CDR2 SVGIG (reference sequence). The CDR3 totals 10 residues. The CDR3 region is CAWKQVEAFF. The CDR3 region has the DNA TGTGCCTGGAAACAGGTTGAAGCTTTCTTT.

The chain combines TRBV24-1 with TRBJ2-1; the match to TRBD2 covers 9 bases. V was pared by 4 bases and J by 4 bases, with 7 bases of the junction left unmatched. This CDR3 has 16 amino acids. CDR1 is KGHDR and CDR2 is SFDVKD in the germline V gene. CDR3 coding DNA: TGTGCCACCAGTGAGGGCGGGAGGGCCACTTACAATGAGCAGTTCTTC. It codes for CATSEGGRATYNEQFF.

V usage is TRBV7-9 and J usage is TRBJ2-7; D remains unclear. The ends were cut back, 0 bases at V and 8 bases at J, with 14 bases in the middle. The CDR3 loop spans 14 amino acids. The germline CDR1 and CDR2 sequences are SEHNR and FQNEAQ (reference sequence). CDR3 coding DNA: TGTGCCAGCAGCTTAGCTGGTATCCCCCCACAGCAGTACTTC. Its translation: CASSLAGIPPQQYF.